Below, 28 T cell receptor beta chains from the same sample are listed, as sequenced in a study of cytomegalovirus exposure and HLA in healthy donors (dated by TCRdb to 2016 to 2017). Library generation was performed with the immunoSEQ multiplex PCR assay. For the multiplex PCR, a mixture combining 60 forward primers for TCR Vbeta segments and 13 reverse primers for TCR Jbeta segments was used. Imported from immuneACCESS, the table was reduced by TCRdb to in-frame sequences with V and J called. These copies leave out some clones; in studies compared against another copy, an unresolved V gene accounts for under half, and the cause of the remainder is not known. This sample holds 130,000 to 150,000 clones; around 84% were observed only once. The ten largest clones capture 3% of the sample. Material for sequencing was PBMCs. The origin of the receptors is a man aged 40-49 years in good health and CMV-seropositive.

The genes are TRBV10-3 and TRBJ2-4; a weak D match, TRBD1 (6 bases). The germline V gene has CDR1 ENHRY and CDR2 SYGVKD. Trimming took off 0 bases at V and 5 bases at J, with 20 bases between the two ends. This CDR3 contains 18 residues. The CDR3 nucleotides are TGTGCCATCAGTGAGTCGGGTCTCCACAGGGCTGGGGAAAACATTCAGTACTTC. Translation: CAISESGLHRAGENIQYF.

Concerning this clone itself: Because it lacks the conserved phenylalanine or tryptophan at the end, this CDR3 is likely a read error. V usage is TRBV6-5 and J usage is TRBJ1-2, with TRBD1 identical over 9 bases. The CDR3 is 13 amino acids. V dropped 7 bases and J dropped 8; count of bases not matched to a gene: 8. The germline CDR1 and CDR2 sequences are MNHEY and SVGAGI. CDR3 residues: CASKPGQGGGYTS. CDR3 nucleotide sequence: TGTGCCAGCAAACCGGGACAGGGCGGCGGCTACACCTCC.

The V gene is TRBV6-1, the J gene TRBJ1-4; no clear D gene. This CDR3 region has 13 residues. Germline assignment: CDR1 MNHNS and CDR2 SASEGT. V was clipped by 8 bases and J by 5 bases, with 12 bases between them. This CDR3 reads CASSASTNEKLFF. The CDR3, as DNA: TGTGCCAGCTCCGCCTCCACAAATGAAAAACTGTTTTTT.

The V and J genes are TRBV7-2 and TRBJ2-1; the D is unclear. V was trimmed by 5 bases and J by 12 bases, leaving 14 bases between them. The CDR3 covers 12 residues. CDR1 is SGHTA and CDR2 is FQGNSA in the germline V gene. The CDR3 DNA follows: TGTGCCAGCAGCCTCTGGGTACGGAGGCAGTTCTTC. This gives the protein CASSLWVRRQFF. The variable domain in full, with the rest retrieved from reference TRBV7-2 and TRBJ2-1, is GAGVSQSPSNKVTEKGKDVELRCDPISGHTALYWYRQSLGQGLEFLIYFQGNSAPDKSGLPSDRFSAERTGGSVSTLTIQRTQQEDSAVYLCASSLWVRRQFFGPGTRLTVL.

This clone was recorded only once. The chain couples TRBV6-5 to TRBJ1-3; 7 bases agree with TRBD1. The CDR3 spans 15 residues. The germline CDR1 and CDR2 sequences are MNHEY and SVGAGI. With V trimmed by 0 bases and J by 2 bases, 1 base remained unmatched. The CDR3 reads CASSYSTGPGNTIYF. CDR3 sequence (DNA): TGTGCCAGCAGTTACTCGACAGGGCCTGGAAACACCATATATTTT.

This sequence joins TRBV9 and TRBJ1-3; 9 bases line up with TRBD1. Germline CDR1 SGDLS, CDR2 YYNGEE. The CDR3 is 16 amino acids. V was clipped by 3 bases and J by 8 bases; unmatched bases: 12. DNA of the CDR3: TGTGCCAGCAGCGAGAGGGGGACGGACAGGGGATACACCATATATTTT. Its protein product is CASSERGTDRGYTIYF.

The V call is TRBV5-1, the J call TRBJ2-5; D not resolved. Trimming cost V 2 bases and J 2 bases, with 7 bases left between them. The CDR3 has 13 residues. Germline values: CDR1 SGHRS, CDR2 YFSETQ. CDR3 amino acids: CASSFGNQETQYF. In nucleotides, the CDR3 is TGCGCCAGCAGCTTCGGTAATCAAGAGACCCAGTACTTC.

The genes are TRBV5-4 and TRBJ2-5; 11 bases are shared with TRBD2. With the DNA end fitting TRBJ2-7 better, the J assignment may be wrong. The CDR3 is made up of 15 amino acids. Germline V gene data show CDR1 as SGHNT and CDR2 as YYREEE (reference sequence). In DNA form, the CDR3 reads TGTGCCAGCAGCTTTCACGGGACTAGCGGTTACGAGCAGTACTTC. Encoded protein: CASSFHGTSGYEQYF.

The J gene is TRBJ1-2, the V gene TRBV10-3; weak D call: TRBD1 (6 bases). Germline lookup yields CDR1 ENHRY and CDR2 SYGVKD. The CDR3 is 15 residues long. V lost 6 bases and J lost 2, with 16 bases in between. The CDR3 region has the DNA TGTGCCATCAGCGCGAGAGACAGGCTCAACTATGGCTACACCTTC. This encodes CAISARDRLNYGYTF.

In the case of this clone: One end of the junction fails to match germline, which may point to a read error. The chain links TRBV7-9 to TRBJ2-5; D not certain. Germline loops: CDR1 SEHNR, CDR2 FQNEAQ (reference sequence). The CDR3 extends over 11 amino acids. The CDR3 is CSSTRLETQYF. In nucleotides, the CDR3 is TGTTCCAGCACCCGGTTAGAGACCCAGTACTTC. Looking up the rest from reference TRBV7-9 and TRBJ2-5 gives the full variable domain: DTGVSQNPRHKITKRGQNVTFRCDPISEHNRLYWYRQTLGQGPEFLTYFQNEAQLEKSRLLSDRFSAERPKGSFSTLEIQRTEQGDSAMYLCSSTRLETQYFGPGTRLLVL.

Regarding this clone: Other DNA sequences within the sample encode an identical CDR3. The rearrangement joins TRBV18 to TRBJ1-1; D gene unclear. There are 13 residues in the CDR3. V was pared by 2 bases and J by 0 bases, with 4 bases between. The germline CDR1 and CDR2 sequences are KGHSH and LQKENI. CDR3 coding DNA: TGTGCCAGCTCACCAACTGTGAACACTGAAGCTTTCTTT. This encodes CASSPTVNTEAFF.

This chain uses TRBV4-3 with TRBJ2-7; 11 nucleotides line up with TRBD2. Germline V gives CDR1 LGHNA, CDR2 YSLEER. After removal of 0 bases from V and 1 base from J, the junction contained 5 bases not matched to a gene. The CDR3 is 17 residues long. The CDR3, as DNA: TGCGCCAGCAGCCAAGAGATCCTAGCGGGAGGTTCCTACGAGCAGTACTTC. It translates to CASSQEILAGGSYEQYF.

This chain joins TRBV7-2 and TRBJ2-1, with 12 bases fitting TRBD2. The CDR3 consists of 17 residues. V lost 4 bases, J lost 5 bases, and 9 bases stayed unmatched. Germline V gene sequence: CDR1 SGHTA, CDR2 FQGNSA. The CDR3 sequence is CASSSGYLAGGNNEQFF. The CDR3 DNA follows: TGTGCCAGCAGCTCAGGATACCTAGCGGGAGGGAACAATGAGCAGTTCTTC. Together with reference TRBV7-2 and TRBJ2-1, the CDR3 gives the full variable domain: GAGVSQSPSNKVTEKGKDVELRCDPISGHTALYWYRQSLGQGLEFLIYFQGNSAPDKSGLPSDRFSAERTGGSVSTLTIQRTQQEDSAVYLCASSSGYLAGGNNEQFFGPGTRLTVL.

The rearrangement uses TRBV30 and TRBJ2-2; 10 bases match TRBD1. CDR3 size: 16 residues. The germline V gene encodes CDR1 GTSNPN and CDR2 SVGIG (reference sequence). V dropped 3 bases and J dropped 4; count of bases not matched to a gene: 8. CDR3 region: CAWRGGTGVGTGELFF. CDR3 sequence (DNA): TGTGCCTGGAGGGGAGGGACAGGGGTTGGCACCGGGGAGCTGTTTTTT. The entire variable domain, with the rest obtained from reference TRBV30 and TRBJ2-2, is as follows: SQTIHQWPATLVQPVGSPLSLECTVEGTSNPNLYWYRQAAGRGLQLLFYSVGIGQISSEVPQNLSASRPQDRQFILSSKKLLLSDSGFYLCAWRGGTGVGTGELFFGEGSRLTVL.

V usage is TRBV5-1 and J usage is TRBJ1-2; 7 bases fit TRBD1. Germline V gene data show CDR1 as SGHRS and CDR2 as YFSETQ. The CDR3 is 13 amino acids. The J segment lost 2 bases and the V segment lost 5 bases, leaving 3 bases of the junction unmatched. CDR3 sequence reads: CASRRDRNYGYTF. Here the CDR3 DNA reads TGCGCCAGCAGAAGGGACAGAAACTATGGCTACACCTTC.

The chain links TRBV11-1 to TRBJ2-6; TRBD1 matches 9 bases. Per the germline V gene, CDR1 is SGHAT and CDR2 is FQDESV (reference sequence). This CDR3 is built from 18 residues. Unmatched junction bases numbered 12, after V lost 6 bases and J lost 3 bases. The CDR3 loop reads CASSYSTGQGLGANVLTF. DNA of the CDR3: TGTGCCAGCAGTTATTCCACGGGACAGGGTCTTGGGGCCAACGTCCTGACTTTC. Together with reference TRBV11-1 and TRBJ2-6, the CDR3 gives the full variable domain: EAEVAQSPRYKITEKSQAVAFWCDPISGHATLYWYRQILGQGPELLVQFQDESVVDDSQLPKDRFSAERLKGVDSTLKIQPAELGDSAMYLCASSYSTGQGLGANVLTFGAGSRLTVL.

This sequence joins TRBV28 and TRBJ2-5; 11 bases line up with TRBD2. The end of the DNA aligns better with TRBJ2-7, so the J call may be wrong. The CDR3 consists of 15 residues. Germline CDR1 and CDR2: MDHEN and SYDVKM. The CDR3: CASSPILAGAYEQYF. CDR3 DNA sequence: TGTGCCAGCAGCCCTATACTAGCGGGAGCCTACGAGCAGTACTTC.

The V gene is TRBV28, the J gene TRBJ1-4; 7 nucleotides agree with TRBD1. CDR3 size: 16 residues. Unmatched junction bases numbered 13, after V lost 4 bases and J lost 8 bases. Germline lookup yields CDR1 MDHEN and CDR2 SYDVKM. CDR3 sequence reads: CASSSGPQGQGEKLFF. The CDR3 bases are TGTGCCAGCAGTTCTGGGCCACAGGGGCAGGGCGAAAAACTGTTTTTT.

This rearrangement joins TRBV18 to TRBJ2-5; D uncertain. Trimming removed 0 bases from V and 7 bases from J, with 12 bases in between. The V gene's germline CDR1 is KGHSH and CDR2 LQKENI. This CDR3 has 14 amino acids. The CDR3 protein is CASSPPSSPGTQYF. The DNA for the CDR3 is TGTGCCAGCTCACCACCAAGCAGCCCGGGGACCCAGTACTTC.

V gene TRBV2 combines with J gene TRBJ2-5; 10 bases line up with TRBD1. The end of the DNA is better explained by TRBJ2-7, so the J call may be wrong. The germline gives CDR1 SNHLY, CDR2 FYNNEI. The CDR3 extends over 15 amino acids. The chain's CDR3 is CASSQTGGGSYEQYF. CDR3 nucleotides: TGTGCCAGCAGTCAGACAGGGGGCGGTTCCTACGAGCAGTACTTC.

The rearrangement joins TRBV19 to TRBJ2-1; a possible D gene is TRBD2 (5 bases). Trimming stripped 4 bases from V and 3 bases from J, with 16 bases between. Germline V gives CDR1 LNHDA, CDR2 SQIVND (reference sequence). CDR3 length: 16 residues. This CDR3 is CASSNTPSILYNEQFF. The CDR3 DNA follows: TGTGCCAGTAGTAATACTCCTAGCATTCTCTACAATGAGCAGTTCTTC.

The chain uses TRBV7-2 and TRBJ2-7; possibly TRBD1 for D (6 bases). This CDR3 contains 14 residues. Trimming stripped 5 bases from V and 1 base from J, with 12 bases between. Germline assignment: CDR1 SGHTA and CDR2 FQGNSA. The CDR3 loop reads CASSPQGRSYEQYF. CDR3 nucleotides: TGTGCCAGCAGCCCACAGGGACGGTCCTACGAGCAGTACTTC. Complete variable domain (other parts from reference TRBV7-2 and TRBJ2-7): GAGVSQSPSNKVTEKGKDVELRCDPISGHTALYWYRQSLGQGLEFLIYFQGNSAPDKSGLPSDRFSAERTGGSVSTLTIQRTQQEDSAVYLCASSPQGRSYEQYFGPGTRLTVT.

The chain uses TRBV7-2 and TRBJ2-7, with 13 bases that match TRBD2. The junction had 11 bases not matched to a gene; V was cut back by 0 bases and J by 9 bases. This CDR3 has 17 residues. Germline V gene sequence: CDR1 SGHTA, CDR2 FQGNSA. The CDR3 protein is CASSLADTSGRARGQYF. The CDR3, as DNA: TGTGCCAGCAGCTTAGCTGATACTAGCGGGAGGGCCCGAGGGCAGTACTTC. Looking up the rest from reference TRBV7-2 and TRBJ2-7 gives the full variable domain: GAGVSQSPSNKVTEKGKDVELRCDPISGHTALYWYRQSLGQGLEFLIYFQGNSAPDKSGLPSDRFSAERTGGSVSTLTIQRTQQEDSAVYLCASSLADTSGRARGQYFGPGTRLTVT.

The CDR3 nucleotides read TGTGCCAGCAGCTTCTTGTTAGTGCGACAGGGTATTAATGAGCAGTTCTTC. Translating gives CASSFLLVRQGINEQFF. The chain carries TRBV7-9 and TRBJ2-1; TRBD1 agrees at 7 bases. V lost 3 bases and J lost 7; bases outside the gene matches: 15. This CDR3 region has 17 residues. Germline V gene sequence: CDR1 SEHNR, CDR2 FQNEAQ (reference sequence).

This clone has more than one count but fewer than ten. CDR3 bases: TGTGCCATCAGTTCCGGACTAGCGGGAGCCGGCGAGCAGTACTTC. This codes for CAISSGLAGAGEQYF. This chain connects TRBV10-3 to TRBJ2-7; 13 positions match TRBD2. Germline CDR1 ENHRY, CDR2 SYGVKD. V dropped 5 bases and J dropped 6; count of bases not matched to a gene: 7. There are 15 residues in the CDR3.

The chain couples TRBV11-2 to TRBJ2-1; maybe TRBD2 (6 bases). Germline V lookup: CDR1 SGHAT, CDR2 FQNNGV. This CDR3 contains 17 residues. Trimming cost V 2 bases and J 6 bases, with 20 bases left between them. CDR3 sequence reads: CASSLRRDFPLGNEQFF. The CDR3 nucleotides are TGTGCCAGCAGCTTAAGGAGGGACTTCCCTTTAGGCAATGAGCAGTTCTTC. The full variable domain, rest sourced from reference TRBV11-2 and TRBJ2-1, is EAGVAQSPRYKIIEKRQSVAFWCNPISGHATLYWYQQILGQGPKLLIQFQNNGVVDDSQLPKDRFSAERLKGVDSTLKIQPAKLEDSAVYLCASSLRRDFPLGNEQFFGPGTRLTVL.

This clone has only one observation. J is TRBJ1-1 and V is TRBV5-1, with D perhaps matching TRBD1 (5 bases). The CDR3 is 14 residues long. CDR1 SGHRS and CDR2 YFSETQ come from the germline V gene. V was shortened by 3 bases and J by 4 bases, with 13 bases between the two germline ends. The CDR3 sequence is CASSWGTEGTEAFF. CDR3 in DNA: TGCGCCAGCAGCTGGGGGACGGAGGGCACTGAAGCTTTCTTT.

The rearrangement links TRBV2 to TRBJ2-6; a possible D gene is TRBD1 (6 bases). Trimming took off 0 bases at V and 0 bases at J, with 6 bases between the two ends. The CDR3 is 16 amino acids. CDR1 and CDR2 (germline): SNHLY, FYNNEI. This chain's CDR3 is CASSEAGGSGANVLTF. The CDR3 DNA follows: TGTGCCAGCAGTGAAGCAGGGGGCTCTGGGGCCAACGTCCTGACTTTC. The full variable domain, completed using reference TRBV2 and TRBJ2-6, is EPEVTQTPSHQVTQMGQEVILRCVPISNHLYFYWYRQILGQKVEFLVSFYNNEISEKSEIFDDQFSVERPDGSNFTLKIRSTKLEDSAMYFCASSEAGGSGANVLTFGAGSRLTVL.